Each of the 9 T cell receptor beta chains below was sequenced from the same sample in a study of T cells in Graves' hyperthyroidism and ophthalmopathy. Amplified TCR beta CDR3 regions derived from RNA transcripts. A first-round RT-PCR of the TCR CDR3 used the HTBI primer set. One entry per CDR3 protein results from TCRdb running MiXCR on the multiplex PCR reads. In the table there are hundreds of thousands of distinct CDR3 sequences, 20% of which are singletons. The specimen sequenced was blood. Source of these receptors: a man aged 25-45 years with Graves' ophthalmopathy.

This clonotype came up many times. This chain links TRBV18 with TRBJ1-3; no definite D call. Germline CDR1 is KGHSH and CDR2 is LQKENI. V gave up 2 bases and J gave up 7 bases, with 15 bases separating them. This CDR3 comprises 15 residues. The CDR3 loop reads CASSPALGMWNTIYF. CDR3 DNA: TGTGCCAGCTCACCAGCTCTGGGAATGTGGAACACCATATATTTT.

A single count supports this clonotype. The chain carries TRBV4-1 and TRBJ2-2; 10 bases line up with TRBD2. Unmatched junction bases numbered 9, after V lost 8 bases and J lost 6 bases. This CDR3 is 15 amino acids long. Per germline, CDR1 MGHRA and CDR2 YSYEKL. The CDR3, as DNA: TGCGCCAGCCGGGAGCGGGAGGGGCGGTCCGGGGAGCTGTTTTTT. Its translation: CASREREGRSGELFF.

The CDR3 region is CASSIRGRAPNTGELFF. CDR3 bases: TGTGCCAGTAGTATCCGGGGGAGGGCCCCGAACACCGGGGAGCTGTTTTTT. The genes are TRBV19 and TRBJ2-2, with TRBD2 matching 7 bases. Germline V lookup: CDR1 LNHDA, CDR2 SQIVND (reference sequence). After removal of 3 bases from V and 0 bases from J, the junction contained 7 bases not matched to a gene. This CDR3 comprises 17 residues. Variable domain in full (rest from reference TRBV19 and TRBJ2-2): DGGITQSPKYLFRKEGQNVTLSCEQNLNHDAMYWYRQDPGQGLRLIYYSQIVNDFQKGDIAEGYSVSREKKESFPLTVTSAQKNPTAFYLCASSIRGRAPNTGELFFGEGSRLTVL.

This chain links TRBV30 with TRBJ1-1; D might be TRBD1 (6 bases). Germline V gene sequence: CDR1 GTSNPN, CDR2 SVGIG (reference sequence). This CDR3 comprises 13 residues. V lost 4 bases and J 3 bases, leaving 12 bases between the germline ends. The CDR3 is CAWTGDTDTEAFF. Written as DNA, the CDR3 is TGTGCCTGGACAGGGGATACGGACACTGAAGCTTTCTTT.

V gene TRBV27 combines with J gene TRBJ2-3; 13 bases are shared with TRBD2. The CDR3 consists of 17 residues. With 2 bases clipped from V and 6 bases from J, the junction kept 8 bases outside the gene matches. Germline CDR1 and CDR2: MNHEY and SMNVEV (reference sequence). The CDR3 is CASSLGGLAGDRDTQYF. CDR3 DNA: TGTGCCAGCAGTTTAGGAGGACTAGCGGGAGATAGGGATACGCAGTATTTT.

This clonotype was detected many times. This rearrangement joins TRBV3-1 to TRBJ1-2; possibly TRBD1 for D (5 bases). The CDR3 consists of 13 residues. Trimming cost V 0 bases and J 7 bases, with 9 bases left between them. Germline V lookup: CDR1 LGHDT, CDR2 YNNKEL (reference sequence). CDR3 protein: CASSQERGGGYTF. The CDR3 DNA reads as TGTGCCAGCAGCCAAGAAAGGGGAGGTGGCTACACCTTC.

The chain carries TRBV9 and TRBJ1-2; 7 bases map to TRBD1. CDR1 SGDLS and CDR2 YYNGEE come from the germline V gene. The CDR3 spans 12 residues. With 3 bases clipped from V and 6 bases from J, the junction kept 2 bases outside the gene matches. CDR3 loop: CASSGDRDGYTF. DNA for the CDR3: TGTGCCAGCAGCGGAGACAGGGATGGCTACACCTTC.

V and J are TRBV28 and TRBJ2-1; D is possibly TRBD1 (6 bases). CDR3 length: 15 amino acids. V lost 5 bases and J 2 bases, leaving 13 bases between the germline ends. Germline V gene lookup returns CDR1 MDHEN and CDR2 SYDVKM. The CDR3 region is CASSNPRGAYNEQFF. The CDR3 DNA sequence: TGTGCCAGCAGTAACCCCAGGGGTGCCTACAATGAGCAGTTCTTC.

The V gene is TRBV20-1, the J gene TRBJ2-3; TRBD2 is a possible D gene (5 bases). CDR1 and CDR2 from the germline V gene are DFQATT and SNEGSKA (reference sequence). V lost 1 base, J lost 1 base, and 9 bases lay in between. This CDR3 region has 14 residues. The CDR3 reads CSARGLPRTDTQYF. The CDR3 DNA reads TGCAGTGCTAGAGGACTACCACGCACAGATACGCAGTATTTT.